These 26 T cell receptor beta chains originate from one sample sequenced in a study of regulatory T cells in long-lasting Graves disease. Assembly of TCR beta libraries relied on iRepertoire HTBI primers together with Arm-PCR of CDR3 regions. From the multiplex PCR reads, TCRdb called clonotypes with MiXCR, one entry per CDR3 protein. The sample shows fewer than 400,000 distinct CDR3 sequences, roughly a fifth of them seen only once. Stated time point: persistent/refractory GD, antithyroid drugs over 5 years with positive TRAb. The TCR library used RNA extracted from PBMCs. The source material was peripheral blood mononuclear cells (PBMCs), sampled when the disease was refractory, from a patient treated with antithyroid drugs. These receptors were collected from a female donor with Graves disease.

The CDR3 is CAWSVRRVGVAGELFF. In nucleotides, the CDR3 is TGTGCCTGGAGTGTACGCAGGGTCGGTGTTGCCGGGGAGCTGTTTTTT. The V gene is TRBV30, the J gene TRBJ2-2, with TRBD1 as a possible D gene (5 bases). Germline V gene data show CDR1 as GTSNPN and CDR2 as SVGIG (reference sequence). The CDR3 covers 16 residues. Trimming left V 0 bases short and J 6 bases short, with 17 bases between.

This clonotype was counted only a few times. V is TRBV13 and J is TRBJ1-5; D remains unclear. The CDR3 length is 14 residues. V dropped 2 bases and J dropped 4 bases, with 9 bases sitting between them. Germline V gene lookup returns CDR1 PRHDT and CDR2 FYEKMQ (reference sequence). For the CDR3, the DNA is TGTGCCAGCAGCTTATCGGCGGAGAATCAGCCCCAGCATTTT. It codes for CASSLSAENQPQHF.

In this sample, this clonotype turned up a few times. This chain joins TRBV10-3 and TRBJ1-6, with D uncertain. Deletions cut 4 bases from V and 7 bases from J, with 14 bases between. The germline V gene has CDR1 ENHRY and CDR2 SYGVKD. This CDR3 comprises 15 residues. CDR3 nucleotides: TGTGCCATCAGTGGCGAAAGAGGTGGCAATTCACCCCTCCACTTT. This gives the protein CAISGERGGNSPLHF.

This clonotype was recorded at least ten times. V usage is TRBV5-1 and J usage is TRBJ1-2, with D possibly matching TRBD1 (5 bases). Germline-derived CDR1 and CDR2 are SGHRS and YFSETQ. V was shortened by 6 bases and J by 4 bases, with 13 bases between the two germline ends. CDR3 length: 13 amino acids. CDR3 coding DNA: TGCGCCAGCACGGACATATCCTCCTATGGCTACACCTTC. The encoded protein is CASTDISSYGYTF.

The rearrangement links TRBV20-1 to TRBJ1-5; D might be TRBD1 (5 bases). Per the germline V gene, CDR1 is DFQATT and CDR2 is SNEGSKA (reference sequence). The V end was cut by 0 bases, the J end by 10 bases, with 19 bases between. The CDR3 spans 15 residues. CDR3 nucleotide sequence: TGCAGTGCTAGAGATGCGAGGCAGGGTGACGGTCCCCAGCATTTT. As protein: CSARDARQGDGPQHF.

There are many counts of this clonotype. V gene TRBV27 combines with J gene TRBJ1-5; D gene ambiguous. Germline CDR1 and CDR2: MNHEY and SMNVEV (reference sequence). Deletions cut 5 bases from V and 1 base from J, with 12 bases between. The CDR3 spans 15 residues. The CDR3 region is CASSPSEWSNQPQHF. The DNA of the CDR3 is TGTGCCAGCAGTCCGTCTGAATGGAGCAATCAGCCCCAGCATTTT.

The chain has TRBV7-9 and TRBJ1-1, with D perhaps TRBD1 (6 bases). This CDR3 comprises 14 residues. V gave up 5 bases and J gave up 5 bases, with 15 bases separating them. CDR1 is SEHNR and CDR2 is FQNEAQ in the germline V gene (reference sequence). CDR3 loop: CASSRGGGSTEAFF. DNA of the CDR3: TGTGCCAGCAGCCGCGGAGGGGGAAGTACTGAAGCTTTCTTT.

V is TRBV3-1 and J is TRBJ1-6, with 7 nucleotides matching TRBD1. Looked up from germline, CDR1 is LGHDT and CDR2 is YNNKEL (reference sequence). The CDR3 sequence is 14 residues long. J gave up 9 bases and V 1 base, and 3 bases lay outside the gene matches. The CDR3 DNA follows: TGTGCCAGCAGCCAAGCACAGGGGTCTTCACCCCTCCACTTT. It is translated as CASSQAQGSSPLHF.

This clonotype has ten or more counts. The chain has TRBV28 and TRBJ2-7; perhaps TRBD2 as D (5 bases). Trimming shortened V by 7 bases and J by 2 bases, and 18 bases separated the two germline ends. The CDR3 is 15 amino acids. In germline, CDR1 is MDHEN, CDR2 SYDVKM. CDR3 sequence: CASTTPGDGPYEQYF. CDR3 nucleotide sequence: TGTGCCAGCACCACACCCGGGGATGGCCCCTACGAGCAGTACTTC.

This clonotype was found many times. V gene TRBV20-1 combines with J gene TRBJ2-7, with D perhaps matching TRBD2 (5 bases). V gave up 5 bases and J gave up 0 bases, with 14 bases separating them. Germline V gene lookup returns CDR1 DFQATT and CDR2 SNEGSKA (reference sequence). CDR3 length equals 14 residues. The CDR3 DNA sequence: TGCAGTGCTTCCCGGGTGGGGAGCTCCTACGAGCAGTACTTC. Amino acids: CSASRVGSSYEQYF.

The rearrangement uses TRBV10-3 and TRBJ2-4, with 7 bases matching TRBD1. Germline-derived CDR1 and CDR2 are ENHRY and SYGVKD. CDR3 length: 13 residues. Unmatched junction bases numbered 11, after V lost 7 bases and J lost 11 bases. The CDR3: CAIKNGTANFQYF. The CDR3 DNA sequence: TGTGCCATCAAGAACGGGACAGCTAACTTTCAGTACTTC.

The chain joins TRBV19 to TRBJ1-6; D possibly corresponds to TRBD1 (5 bases). The CDR3 is 19 amino acids. V gave up 5 bases and J gave up 0 bases, with 20 bases separating them. The V gene's germline CDR1 is LNHDA and CDR2 SQIVND (reference sequence). The CDR3 protein is CASSETWTGGSSYNSPLHF. In nucleotides, the CDR3 is TGTGCCAGTAGTGAGACATGGACTGGGGGTAGCTCCTATAATTCACCCCTCCACTTT.

This clonotype was observed at least ten times. The chain uses TRBV6-2 or TRBV6-3 and TRBJ2-5; D remains ambiguous. Germline assignment: CDR1 MNHEY and CDR2 SVGEGT. Trimming left V 6 bases short and J 6 bases short, with 23 bases between. The CDR3 is 16 amino acids. DNA of the CDR3: TGTGCCAGCAGCCCTACCCCTGGACGGGTGTCGAAGACCCAGTACTTC. As protein: CASSPTPGRVSKTQYF.

This clonotype was picked up many times. This chain uses TRBV3-1 with TRBJ1-1, with unresolved D. In germline, CDR1 is LGHDT, CDR2 YNNKEL (reference sequence). This CDR3 contains 11 residues. Trimming shortened V by 1 base and J by 11 bases, and 8 bases separated the two germline ends. This CDR3 is CASSQAHIAFF. For the CDR3, the DNA is TGTGCCAGCAGCCAAGCCCACATTGCTTTCTTT.

A note on this clonotype: One base away lies a much larger clone, so this may be a sequencing read error. The V gene is TRBV7-8, the J gene TRBJ2-2, with a possible D match to TRBD2 (5 bases). Germline V gene sequence: CDR1 SGHVS, CDR2 FQNEAQ. The CDR3 totals 15 residues. As DNA, the CDR3 is TGTGCCAGCAGCCACGATCGGGGATCAACCGGGGAGCCGTTTTTT. Protein product: CASSHDRGSTGEPFF.

This clonotype has only a few counts. CDR3 in amino acids: CASSQVPSGGNEQFF. Written as DNA, the CDR3 is TGTGCCAGCAGCCAAGTCCCTAGCGGGGGTAATGAGCAGTTCTTC. This chain joins TRBV3-1 and TRBJ2-1; 10 bases align to TRBD2. Unmatched junction bases numbered 4, after V lost 1 base and J lost 7 bases. The CDR3 consists of 15 residues. Germline values: CDR1 LGHDT, CDR2 YNNKEL (reference sequence).

The table lists this clonotype with a few counts. The chain recombines TRBV10-3 with TRBJ2-7; D unresolved. The V gene lost 2 bases and the J gene lost 2 bases, with 10 bases spanning the gap. Germline assignment: CDR1 ENHRY and CDR2 SYGVKD. This CDR3 has 14 amino acids. In DNA form, the CDR3 reads TGTGCCATCAGTGAGCCAACAGCGACCTACGAGCAGTACTTC. Amino acids: CAISEPTATYEQYF.

Regarding this clonotype: A read error may be the cause here, since a much bigger clone is one base away. The V and J genes are TRBV2 and TRBJ2-7; D is ambiguous. This CDR3 has 14 amino acids. Germline V gene data show CDR1 as SNHLY and CDR2 as FYNNEI. Trimming left V 6 bases short and J 0 bases short, with 12 bases between. The CDR3 DNA follows: TGTGCCAGCAGCTCAGGACCCTTCTCCTACGAGCAGTACTTC. Translated, it gives CASSSGPFSYEQYF.

This clonotype was recorded a few times. The rearrangement links TRBV12-5 to TRBJ1-1; D is uncertain. The CDR3 runs to 12 residues. V was pared by 1 base and J by 3 bases, with 3 bases between. Germline V lookup: CDR1 LGHNT, CDR2 FRNRAP. CDR3 coding DNA: TGTGCTAGTGGTTTGGAGTACACTGAAGCTTTCTTT. Amino acid sequence: CASGLEYTEAFF.

This clonotype came up many times. The rearrangement uses TRBV2 and TRBJ1-1; D might be TRBD1 (6 bases). The CDR3 consists of 16 residues. The germline V gene has CDR1 SNHLY and CDR2 FYNNEI. V was trimmed by 3 bases and J by 1 base, leaving 15 bases between them. The CDR3 region has the DNA TGTGCCAGCAGTGACCCGGGACACCTGCGGAACACTGAAGCTTTCTTT. Residues: CASSDPGHLRNTEAFF.

This clonotype was seen ten or more times. The CDR3 here is CASSSTGENTEAFF. DNA of the CDR3: TGTGCCAGCAGCTCGACAGGGGAAAACACTGAAGCTTTCTTT. The chain employs TRBV3-1 and TRBJ1-1; 8 nucleotides align to TRBD1. V dropped 5 bases and J dropped 2; count of bases not matched to a gene: 4. Germline V lookup: CDR1 LGHDT, CDR2 YNNKEL (reference sequence). The CDR3 consists of 14 residues. Based on the CDR3 plus reference TRBV3-1 and TRBJ1-1, the full variable domain is DTAVSQTPKYLVTQMGNDKSIKCEQNLGHDTMYWYKQDSKKFLKIMFSYNNKELIINETVPNRFSPKSPDKAHLNLHINSLELGDSAVYFCASSSTGENTEAFFGQGTRLTVV.

The rearrangement uses TRBV2 and TRBJ1-2, with TRBD1 as a possible D gene (6 bases). The length of the CDR3 is 15 residues. Germline CDR1 reads SNHLY; CDR2 reads FYNNEI. V was trimmed by 3 bases and J by 5 bases, leaving 16 bases between them. The CDR3 sequence: CASSDMGALPYGYTF. CDR3 DNA: TGTGCCAGCAGTGATATGGGGGCCCTGCCGTATGGCTACACCTTC. Filled out from reference TRBV2 and TRBJ1-2, the complete variable domain reads EPEVTQTPSHQVTQMGQEVILRCVPISNHLYFYWYRQILGQKVEFLVSFYNNEISEKSEIFDDQFSVERPDGSNFTLKIRSTKLEDSAMYFCASSDMGALPYGYTFGSGTRLTVV.

This clonotype was picked up many times. The chain combines TRBV20-1 with TRBJ2-5, with a tentative D call TRBD1 (5 bases). The CDR3 spans 14 residues. V lost 4 bases to trimming and J lost 5 bases, with 17 bases between them. Germline assignment: CDR1 DFQATT and CDR2 SNEGSKA (reference sequence). The CDR3 here is CSAMGLGLGETQYF. Here the CDR3 DNA reads TGCAGTGCTATGGGGCTAGGGCTCGGGGAGACCCAGTACTTC.

The chain has TRBV5-1 and TRBJ2-3; a possible D gene is TRBD2 (6 bases). CDR3 length equals 15 residues. The V gene lost 5 bases and the J gene lost 2 bases, with 15 bases spanning the gap. CDR1 and CDR2 (germline): SGHRS, YFSETQ. The CDR3 sequence is CASRPFGGTTDTQYF. The CDR3 bases are TGCGCCAGCAGGCCTTTCGGGGGTACCACAGATACGCAGTATTTT. Full variable domain (missing parts from reference TRBV5-1 and TRBJ2-3): KAGVTQTPRYLIKTRGQQVTLSCSPISGHRSVSWYQQTPGQGLQFLFEYFSETQRNKGNFPGRFSGRQFSNSRSEMNVSTLELGDSALYLCASRPFGGTTDTQYFGPGTRLTVL.

The chain uses TRBV19 and TRBJ2-1; 10 nucleotides line up with TRBD2. Germline trimming cut 5 bases from V and 7 bases from J; bases unmatched to any gene: 8. The CDR3 contains 15 residues. Germline assignment: CDR1 LNHDA and CDR2 SQIVND (reference sequence). The CDR3 DNA is TGTGCCAGTAGTCTAAGCGGGGGGGCGGGGAATGAGCAGTTCTTC. It specifies CASSLSGGAGNEQFF.

The chain recombines TRBV4-1 with TRBJ2-7; D gene ambiguous. The V gene's germline CDR1 is MGHRA and CDR2 YSYEKL. The length of the CDR3 is 15 residues. V shed 3 bases and J shed 2 bases, with 14 bases lying between them. CDR3 DNA: TGCGCCAGCAGCCAGGGCTCGTCTCCTACCTACGAGCAGTACTTC. This translates into CASSQGSSPTYEQYF.